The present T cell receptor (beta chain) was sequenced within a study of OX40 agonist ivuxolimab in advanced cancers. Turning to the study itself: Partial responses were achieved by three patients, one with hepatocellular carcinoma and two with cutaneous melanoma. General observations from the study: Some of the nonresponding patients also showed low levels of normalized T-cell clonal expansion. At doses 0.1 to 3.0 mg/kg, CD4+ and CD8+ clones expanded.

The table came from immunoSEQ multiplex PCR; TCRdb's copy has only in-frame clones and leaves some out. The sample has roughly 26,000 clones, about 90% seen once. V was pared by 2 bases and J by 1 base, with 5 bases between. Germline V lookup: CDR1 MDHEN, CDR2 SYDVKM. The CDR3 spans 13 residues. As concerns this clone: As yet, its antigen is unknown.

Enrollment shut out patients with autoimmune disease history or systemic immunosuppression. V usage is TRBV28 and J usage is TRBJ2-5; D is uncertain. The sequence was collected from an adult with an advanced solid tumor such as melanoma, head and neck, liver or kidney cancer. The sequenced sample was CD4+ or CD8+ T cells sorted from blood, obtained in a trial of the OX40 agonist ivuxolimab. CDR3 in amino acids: CASSLGFQETQYF. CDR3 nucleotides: TGTGCCAGCAGTTTAGGGTTCCAAGAGACCCAGTACTTC.